The TCR beta chain described here comes from a study of technical replicates of blood from a few donors. Generated by immunoSEQ multiplex PCR, the TCRdb table keeps only in-frame clones and is missing some. The table has under 100,000 clones, around 96% seen once. V was shortened by 6 bases and J by 4 bases, with 13 bases between the two germline ends. CDR3 length equals 13 residues. Per germline, CDR1 SGDLS and CDR2 YYNGEE. The sample holds one count of this clone. This rearrangement joins TRBV9 to TRBJ2-5; TRBD1 is a possible D gene (7 bases). The sequence was obtained from a human donor in good health. Source material: T cells isolated from PBMCs. The CDR3, as DNA: TGTGCCAGCAACAGACAGGGAGGAGAGACCCAGTACTTC. Translation: CASNRQGGETQYF.